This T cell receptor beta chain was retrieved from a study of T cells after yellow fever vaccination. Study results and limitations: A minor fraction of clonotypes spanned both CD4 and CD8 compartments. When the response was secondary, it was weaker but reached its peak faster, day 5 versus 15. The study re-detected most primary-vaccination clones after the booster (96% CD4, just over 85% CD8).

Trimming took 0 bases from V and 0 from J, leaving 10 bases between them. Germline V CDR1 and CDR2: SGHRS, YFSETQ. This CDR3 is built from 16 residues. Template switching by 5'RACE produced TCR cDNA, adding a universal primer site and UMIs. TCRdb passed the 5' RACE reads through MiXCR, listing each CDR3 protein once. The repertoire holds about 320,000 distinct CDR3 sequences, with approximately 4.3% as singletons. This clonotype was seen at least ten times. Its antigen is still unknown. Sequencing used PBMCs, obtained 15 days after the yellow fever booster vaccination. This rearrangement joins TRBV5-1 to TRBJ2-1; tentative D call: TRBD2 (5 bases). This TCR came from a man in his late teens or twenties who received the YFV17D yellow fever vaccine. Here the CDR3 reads CASSLAGSSSYNEQFF. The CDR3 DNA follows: TGCGCCAGCAGCTTGGCGGGGAGTAGCTCCTACAATGAGCAGTTCTTC.